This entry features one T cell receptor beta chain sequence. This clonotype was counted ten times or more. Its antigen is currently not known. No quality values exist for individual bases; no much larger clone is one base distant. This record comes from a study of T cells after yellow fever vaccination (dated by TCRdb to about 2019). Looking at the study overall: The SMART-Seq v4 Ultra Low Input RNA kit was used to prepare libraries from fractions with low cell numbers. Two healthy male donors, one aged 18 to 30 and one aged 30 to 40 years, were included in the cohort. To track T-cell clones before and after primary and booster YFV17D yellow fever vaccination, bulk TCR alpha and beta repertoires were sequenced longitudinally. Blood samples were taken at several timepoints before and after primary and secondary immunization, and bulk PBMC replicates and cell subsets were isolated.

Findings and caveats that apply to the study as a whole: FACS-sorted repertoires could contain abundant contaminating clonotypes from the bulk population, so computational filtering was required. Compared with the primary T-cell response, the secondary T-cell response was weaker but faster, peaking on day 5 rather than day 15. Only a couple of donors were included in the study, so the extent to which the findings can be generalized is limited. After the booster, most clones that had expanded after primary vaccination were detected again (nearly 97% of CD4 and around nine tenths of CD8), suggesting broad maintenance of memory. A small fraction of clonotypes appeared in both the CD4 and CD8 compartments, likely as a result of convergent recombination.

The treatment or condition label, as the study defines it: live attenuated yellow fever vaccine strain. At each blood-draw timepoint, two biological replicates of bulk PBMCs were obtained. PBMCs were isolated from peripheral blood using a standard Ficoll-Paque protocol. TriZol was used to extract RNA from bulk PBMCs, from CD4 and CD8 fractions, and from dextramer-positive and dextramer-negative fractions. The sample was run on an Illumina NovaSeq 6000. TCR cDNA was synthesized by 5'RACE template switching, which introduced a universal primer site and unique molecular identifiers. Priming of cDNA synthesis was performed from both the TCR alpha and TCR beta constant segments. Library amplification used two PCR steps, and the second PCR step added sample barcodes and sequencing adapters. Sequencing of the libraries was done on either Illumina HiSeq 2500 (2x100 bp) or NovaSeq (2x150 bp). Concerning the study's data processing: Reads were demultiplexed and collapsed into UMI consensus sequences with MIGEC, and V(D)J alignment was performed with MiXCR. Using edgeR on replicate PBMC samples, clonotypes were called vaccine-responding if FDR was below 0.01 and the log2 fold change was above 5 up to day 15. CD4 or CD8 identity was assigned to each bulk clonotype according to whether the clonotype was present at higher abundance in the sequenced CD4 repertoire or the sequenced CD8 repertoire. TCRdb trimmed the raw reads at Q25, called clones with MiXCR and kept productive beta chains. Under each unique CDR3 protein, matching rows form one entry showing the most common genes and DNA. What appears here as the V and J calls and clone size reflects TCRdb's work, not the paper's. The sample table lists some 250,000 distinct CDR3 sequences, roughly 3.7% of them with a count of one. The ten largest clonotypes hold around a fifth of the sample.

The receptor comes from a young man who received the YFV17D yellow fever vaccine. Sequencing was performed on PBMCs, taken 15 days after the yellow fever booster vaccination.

The CDR3 reads CASRGTPSPYEQYV. The nucleotide sequence is given as TGTGCCAGCAGAGGGACGCCGTCCCCCTACGAGCAGTACGTC. The sequence joins TRBV2 to TRBJ2-7; the D region is possibly TRBD1 or TRBD2, each matching across 5 bases. In the germline V gene, CDR1 corresponds to SNHLY and CDR2 to FYNNEI. Trimming removed 6 bases from V and 2 bases from J, leaving 14 bases between the germline ends. Including the terminal cysteine and valine, the CDR3 comprises 14 residues. The DNA shown is the 42-base CDR3, in frame from base 1.